This entry features one TCR beta chain sequence. No cognate antigen has been identified for it. Base qualities are missing; no much larger clone stands one base away. This entry belongs to a study of cytomegalovirus exposure and HLA in healthy donors (dated by TCRdb to 2015 to 2018). General notes on the study: An earlier analysis of roughly 500 of the donors reported 250 to 350 Gb of sequence data and around 110 million unique TCR beta sequences from 150 million to 200 million T cells. On average, around 230,000 unique TCR beta nucleotide sequences were sequenced per donor among 398 genotyped donors of the cohort, with around 19% of those sequences being non-productive. An earlier analysis of more than 450 of the donors used high-throughput TCR beta sequencing to judge whether each TCR beta V gene segment behaved as functional or pseudogenic. Rather than drawing on any new phenotypic data, the later analysis identified candidate immune exposures from TCR beta sequences and the way those sequences occurred across donors. To predict cytomegalovirus infection status, the study combined high-throughput TCR immunosequencing, statistical association of individual TCRs with disease status, and machine learning. The study aimed to test whether signatures of past pathogen exposure could be identified by cataloging public T cell receptors. Typing coverage varied by locus: roughly 620-640 donors for A, B, C, DRB1 and DQB1; 500 to 550 for DQA1; over 600 for DPA1; approximately 470 for DPB1. Four to six DR-DQ haplotypes were handled as single units for association and clustering, since linkage in the cohort was strong. Donor age, sex, ethnicity and CMV serostatus were compiled together with the repertoire data. Class I and class II HLA loci were covered by the typing at four-digit resolution. In addition to the first cohort of 650 to 800 subjects, a separate validation cohort of approximately 120 different subjects was used. All discovery cohort repertoires had been generated using a single sequencing platform. Among the approximately 400 genotyped donors, approximately 76% belonged to the genetic ancestry cluster associated with self-reported Caucasian donors. To study patterns of TCR occurrence, a later analysis re-analyzed previously published TCR beta repertoires from around 660 donors and added high-resolution HLA genotyping. An early release covering more than 500 HLA-typed donors comprised 300 to 350 gigabases of sequencing data and about 90 million unique TCR sequences. A later genetic analysis used genome-wide SNP genotypes for about three fifths of the 666 donors, treating that subset as a discovery cohort. The T cell repertoires of some 670 subjects were profiled by immunosequencing and related to cytomegalovirus serostatus. The research as a whole found: A later analysis associated some 17,000 TCR beta sequences with specific HLA alleles at a false discovery rate of 0.05. In a later genetic analysis, fewer N-insertions in productive TCRs were reported among donors in an Asian-associated ancestry cluster than the 666-donor mean. The only immune exposure information available for the cohort was CMV serostatus. The cohort was sequenced for TCR beta chains only, and without alpha or paired-chain data the features that could be detected were limited. A later analysis found that TCR association rates varied across HLA loci, with DRB1 alleles showing the most associated TCRs and HLA-C alleles the fewest. A group of highly shared sequence variants was considered likely to be a technical artifact of the sequencing pipeline. The classifier was reported to diagnose cytomegalovirus status with high specificity and sensitivity in both the original and validation cohorts. Sequencing depth was assumed to be roughly uniform across donors in the presence/absence analyses, though that assumption may not hold. Some IMGT-functional V segments, including TRBV6-2 and TRBV6-3, could not be told apart with the 87-base-pair reads, so those segments were excluded. A further reported finding was that TCR beta sequences accurately predicted the HLA-A and HLA-B alleles for most subjects in the first cohort. The authors suggested that the approach could potentially be extended to other disease states and immunological phenotypes. Several of the top co-occurrence clusters appeared to be linked to parvovirus B19, influenza, CMV and Epstein-Barr virus, according to a later analysis. According to a later analysis, most CMV-associated TCR beta chains appeared to be HLA-restricted, and the HLA associations seemed to be driven largely by CMV exposure. HLA typing was unavailable for some donors at each locus, so association tests used only the typed subset. Assigning TCR associations to individual alleles was difficult when HLA alleles, especially DR and DQ, strongly co-occurred. Linkage disequilibrium might explain the correlated functional status among segregating V segments, but an unknown experimental factor could not be ruled out. A few of the identified cytomegalovirus-associated TCR beta chains were confirmed in vitro to be specific for cytomegalovirus antigens. In a later analysis, HLA-associated TCR beta chains were found to be more clonally expanded and to have lower generation probabilities than equally common non-associated chains. In an earlier analysis of 500 to 650 of the donors, most TCR beta V segments appeared in productive rearrangements about 87% or about 30% of the time, broadly matching IMGT annotations. The study gave a list of about 160 TCR beta chains associated with cytomegalovirus. In a later genetic analysis, a missense DCLRE1C variant was associated with V-gene and J-gene trimming of TCR beta chains, and the association was replicated in an independent cohort. Fewer than 20 rarely observed V segments, including chromosome 9 orphons, were excluded from the earlier analysis of several hundred of the donors because counts were too low. Across donors, most TCR sequences were observed very rarely, whereas some public TCRs were present in many individuals.

The cohort was made up of 666 healthy bone marrow donors. At the time of sampling, every cohort member was nominally healthy, though immune exposures that went unrecorded were likely present. Of the approximately 700 cohort members, approximately 280 had positive CMV serostatus and roughly 350 had negative CMV serostatus, and CMV serostatus was not recorded for the donor. A peripheral blood sample was provided by each donor, and peripheral blood mononuclear cells were used for TCR beta sequencing. Genomic DNA extraction from the blood cell samples was performed with the Qiagen DNeasy Blood Extraction Kit. The junction shows trimming of 4 bases on V and 3 bases on J, and the gene matches do not reach 6 bases of it. The CDR3 sequence holds 14 residues, the cysteine and phenylalanine included. The sequence is cut down to CDR3 DNA, 42 bases in frame from base 1. CDR1 MGHRA and CDR2 YSYEKL are derived from the germline V gene.

Preparation of the library involved the immunoSEQ multiplex PCR assay. A mixture of 60 forward primers for TCR Vbeta segments and 13 reverse primers for TCR Jbeta segments was used in the multiplex PCR. The CDR3 region of rearranged TCR beta genes was amplified from genomic DNA by a multiplex PCR assay. The Illumina HiSeq System was used to sequence the amplified TCR beta libraries as 87-base-pair reads. As for the authors' bioinformatics: Across the 700 or so repertoires, a later analysis counted some 80 million unique TCR beta chains, around 10 million of which were shared by at least two donors. Raw reads were error-corrected and collapsed into unique sequences with a nearest-neighbor algorithm that merged closely related sequences to remove PCR and sequencing errors. V, D and J gene segments were assigned by aligning CDR3 sequences to IMGT reference sequences. For a sequence to be retained, at least a six-nucleotide match to both a V gene segment and a J gene segment was required. A rearrangement counted as productive if the CDR3 had no stop codons and remained in frame with V and J, and every other rearrangement counted as non-productive. Following IMGT convention, CDR3 was defined as the stretch from the second conserved V-encoded cysteine to the conserved J-encoded phenylalanine. The earlier analysis of some 580 of the donors excluded any sequence lacking an unambiguous match to a single V gene segment. In an earlier analysis of approximately 590 of the donors, V segments were called functional above 56.7% productive rearrangements and were called segregating when the between-donor standard deviation exceeded 5%. A statistical classification framework was developed to diagnose cytomegalovirus status using the catalog of TCR beta chain sequences. V and J gene assignment, in a later analysis, came from comparing TCR nucleotide sequences with IMGT/GENE-DB human TR gene sequences. In a later analysis, CDR3 sequences and most-parsimonious VDJ recombination scenarios were assigned using the TCRdist pipeline. A later analysis defined each TCR beta chain by its CDR3 amino acid sequence plus V-gene family, and excluded reads lacking a unique V-gene family. In a later analysis, approximately 590 highly shared, low-generation-probability nucleotide sequences were removed to address suspected cross-contamination and a sequencing artifact. In a later analysis, a clonal expansion index for each public chain was calculated from normalized within-repertoire ranks of inferred template counts. A later analysis computed generation probabilities with a VDJ recombination model fitted to out-of-frame rearrangements, and checked the results against IGoR. A later analysis scored TCR-TCR, TCR-HLA and TCR-CMV co-occurrence with hypergeometric tests, applying a repertoire-size bias correction to TCR pairs. In a later analysis, false discovery rates were estimated by permuting HLA or CMV assignments 20 times. In a later analysis, co-occurring TCRs were grouped using DBSCAN, and TCRdist sequence similarity was added for clustering within HLA-allele-positive subsets. Co-occurrence clustering excluded repertoires with fewer than 30,000 or more than 120,000 public chains, plus five with anomalous nucleotide sharing. TCRdb's version of the immuneACCESS table is confined to in-frame rearrangements and falls short of the full clone set. An unresolved V gene accounts for under half of the shortfall where checked; the remainder is of unknown origin. V, J and clone size are taken as reported in that table, and D and trimming were inferred from the DNA itself. This sample has under 200,000 clones in its table, and 80% of those were observed once. The ten largest clones add up to roughly 1.9% of the sample.

The chain joins TRBV4-1 to TRBJ2-7; 7 central bases correspond to TRBD1. The source is a human donor in good health. Input material: PBMCs. The DNA is as follows: TGCGCCAGCAGCCTGGGGACAGCCAACTACGAGCAGTACTTC. Its product reads: CASSLGTANYEQYF.